A single T cell receptor (beta chain) is shown here with its context. The data stem from a study of cytotoxic CD8 clonotypes in ibrutinib-treated CLL. Clones were sequenced by immunoSEQ multiplex PCR, and TCRdb holds only the in-frame ones, with some missing. Found here are 35,000 to 50,000 clones, about 70% of them singletons; the top ten hold about 9.4%. Germline assignment: CDR1 MNHEY and CDR2 SVGAGI. The J segment lost 6 bases and the V segment lost 7 bases, leaving 11 bases of the junction unmatched. This CDR3 comprises 14 residues. The V gene is TRBV6-5, the J gene TRBJ2-5, with 7 bases lining up with TRBD1. This TCR was sampled from a human donor with chronic lymphocytic leukemia. The sample consisted of PBMCs, taken at disease progression, from a patient treated with ibrutinib. CDR3 DNA sequence: TGTGCCAGCATGAGACAGGGAGTGGGAAAGACCCAGTACTTC. This codes for CASMRQGVGKTQYF.